A selection of T cell receptor beta chains follows, all from one sample in a study of blood T cell repertoires in COVID-19. Clones were sequenced by immunoSEQ multiplex PCR, and TCRdb holds only the in-frame ones, with some missing. The sample includes over 300,000 clones, about nine tenths of them seen just once. The sequenced sample was PBMCs or T cells enriched from blood (not recorded which). The receptor set was obtained from a young woman who had recovered from COVID-19. Both conserved end residues are trimmed from each CDR3. Each record gives: V gene, CDR3 length, CDR3 protein.

v_call: TRBV28
cdr3_length: 10
cdr3_aa: ASKTPGNEQF

v_call: TRBV2
cdr3_length: 13
cdr3_aa: ASSRSIGSGNTIY

v_call: TRBV4-1
cdr3_length: 14
cdr3_aa: ASSQDKGELRTEAF

v_call: TRBV25-1
cdr3_length: 11
cdr3_aa: ASSLAGEEKLF

v_call: TRBV28
cdr3_length: 14
cdr3_aa: ASTQDRGQLDQPQH

v_call: TRBV12-3/TRBV12-4
cdr3_length: 10
cdr3_aa: ASSLLVREQY

v_call: TRBV28
cdr3_length: 10
cdr3_aa: ASSPSGGEKY

v_call: TRBV6-5
cdr3_length: 11
cdr3_aa: ASRFRGVGGYT

v_call: TRBV19
cdr3_length: 13
cdr3_aa: ASRFTGGGNTEAF

v_call: TRBV27
cdr3_length: 10
cdr3_aa: ASSFYDQPQH

v_call: TRBV5-1
cdr3_length: 16
cdr3_aa: ASSLASGGAGIDSPLH

v_call: TRBV19
cdr3_length: 12
cdr3_aa: ASSTRQGNTEAF

v_call: TRBV4-1
cdr3_length: 11
cdr3_aa: ASSRQTGIEAF

v_call: TRBV3-1/TRBV3-2
cdr3_length: 13
cdr3_aa: ASSQVTGGTGELF

v_call: TRBV5-1
cdr3_length: 12
cdr3_aa: ASSPEGGRSPLH

v_call: TRBV6-4
cdr3_length: 11
cdr3_aa: ASSLQLGSPLH

v_call: TRBV28
cdr3_length: 12
cdr3_aa: ASSSGLATDTQY

v_call: TRBV3-1/TRBV3-2
cdr3_length: 14
cdr3_aa: ASSGRRGFSGNTIY

v_call: TRBV27
cdr3_length: 12
cdr3_aa: ASSYLAEYNEQF

v_call: TRBV12-3/TRBV12-4
cdr3_length: 9
cdr3_aa: ASSNSYEQY

v_call: TRBV9
cdr3_length: 13
cdr3_aa: ASSVSLANTGELF

v_call: TRBV18
cdr3_length: 9
cdr3_aa: ASSPLGELF

v_call: TRBV6-1
cdr3_length: 13
cdr3_aa: ASSEATSGSNEQF

v_call: TRBV4-1
cdr3_length: 16
cdr3_aa: ASSQVTVLRERTGELF

v_call: TRBV3-1/TRBV3-2
cdr3_length: 13
cdr3_aa: ASSQSSKGPYEQY

v_call: TRBV28
cdr3_length: 12
cdr3_aa: ASSPPLQGDGYT

v_call: TRBV9
cdr3_length: 11
cdr3_aa: ASSIGGDPPQH

v_call: TRBV6-5
cdr3_length: 10
cdr3_aa: ASSNPTLSAF

v_call: TRBV6-5
cdr3_length: 12
cdr3_aa: ASSFDTYNSPLH

v_call: TRBV28
cdr3_length: 16
cdr3_aa: ASSFLSGRSFRYNEQF

v_call: TRBV20-1
cdr3_length: 9
cdr3_aa: SGRGGAEQY

v_call: TRBV25-1
cdr3_length: 13
cdr3_aa: ASSEYGWRVEKLF

v_call: TRBV2
cdr3_length: 12
cdr3_aa: ASSEFFSGREQF

v_call: TRBV4-2
cdr3_length: 17
cdr3_aa: ASSLIYFAGGIGTGELF

v_call: TRBV27
cdr3_length: 11
cdr3_aa: ATDRDANQPQH

v_call: TRBV7-3
cdr3_length: 11
cdr3_aa: ASSSKGTGRQF

v_call: TRBV5-6
cdr3_length: 12
cdr3_aa: ASSLDRGDIPLH

v_call: TRBV18
cdr3_length: 13
cdr3_aa: ASSPLGGADQPQH

v_call: TRBV4-1
cdr3_length: 13
cdr3_aa: ASSLYRASNTEAF

v_call: TRBV12-5
cdr3_length: 12
cdr3_aa: ARGGSGSTDTQY

v_call: TRBV5-1
cdr3_length: 12
cdr3_aa: ASSIGLPKETQY

v_call: TRBV11-2
cdr3_length: 14
cdr3_aa: ASSSNPGHNSYEQY

v_call: TRBV5-4
cdr3_length: 13
cdr3_aa: ASSAGTSGTYEQF

v_call: TRBV2
cdr3_length: 9
cdr3_aa: ASRDTDGYT

v_call: TRBV6-5
cdr3_length: 13
cdr3_aa: ASSPGTGYSTEAF

v_call: TRBV7-8
cdr3_length: 18
cdr3_aa: ASSPRSGTPLDPKYNEQF

v_call: TRBV6-4
cdr3_length: 10
cdr3_aa: ASSKRSAPQH

v_call: TRBV6-2/TRBV6-3
cdr3_length: 13
cdr3_aa: ASSYWRNLYNEQF

v_call: TRBV18
cdr3_length: 14
cdr3_aa: ASSTGRLGLVNEQF

v_call: TRBV11-2
cdr3_length: 12
cdr3_aa: ASSLAGEGYGYT

v_call: TRBV4-2
cdr3_length: 12
cdr3_aa: ASSQTSGSYEQY

v_call: TRBV28
cdr3_length: 10
cdr3_aa: ASSVTGSEAF

v_call: TRBV7-2
cdr3_length: 13
cdr3_aa: ASSLQGAQVYEQY

v_call: TRBV13
cdr3_length: 14
cdr3_aa: ASSSPLDRGETEAF

v_call: TRBV28
cdr3_length: 14
cdr3_aa: ASSLSGHTGGAGAF

v_call: TRBV11-2
cdr3_length: 12
cdr3_aa: ASSLAGLNSPLH

v_call: TRBV10-3
cdr3_length: 11
cdr3_aa: ATGLAETDTQY

v_call: TRBV11-1
cdr3_length: 12
cdr3_aa: ASSFGSWNTEAF

v_call: TRBV18
cdr3_length: 12
cdr3_aa: ASSPQGANQPQH